This entry lists 14 T cell receptor beta chains sequenced from one sample in a study of T cell responses to AZD1222 COVID-19 vaccine (dated by TCRdb to about 2021). Library method: the immunoSEQ multiplex PCR assay. Not all clones reach the TCRdb copy of this immuneACCESS table, which keeps in-frame sequences only. Checked studies attribute under half of the gap to unresolved V genes and leave the rest unexplained. This sample gives 150,000 to 200,000 clones in total; about nine tenths of them show up just once. Approximately 1.4% of the sample belongs to the ten largest clones. The sample's time point label, in plain terms: baseline before first vaccination. The sequencing here drew on peripheral blood, taken on day 0 of AZD1222 vaccination. The source is an adult in good health.

This chain uses TRBV27 with TRBJ2-3; TRBD2 matches 10 bases. The CDR3 spans 20 residues. CDR1 is MNHEY, CDR2 SMNVEV, per germline (reference sequence). V dropped 3 bases and J dropped 4; count of bases not matched to a gene: 19. In DNA form, the CDR3 reads TGTGCCAGCAGTTTGGGTCCTCACCCACGGACTAGCGGTCGGGCAGATACGCAGTATTTT. This gives the protein CASSLGPHPRTSGRADTQYF.

The chain uses TRBV5-1 and TRBJ2-7; D perhaps matches TRBD1 (5 bases). From germline, CDR1 is SGHRS and CDR2 YFSETQ. V dropped 6 bases and J dropped 3 bases, with 13 bases sitting between them. The CDR3 runs 13 residues. Written as DNA, the CDR3 is TGCGCCAGCAAAGAACAGGTAAACTACGAGCAGTACTTC. Translating gives CASKEQVNYEQYF.

CDR3 in DNA: TGCGCCAGCAGCTTGTTCCTGGATCGCACAGATACGCAGTATTTT. This translates into CASSLFLDRTDTQYF. This chain links TRBV5-1 with TRBJ2-3; no definite D call. Germline lookup yields CDR1 SGHRS and CDR2 YFSETQ. V lost 1 base and J 1 base, leaving 10 bases between the germline ends. The CDR3 is 15 amino acids. The whole variable domain, remainder taken from reference TRBV5-1 and TRBJ2-3, is KAGVTQTPRYLIKTRGQQVTLSCSPISGHRSVSWYQQTPGQGLQFLFEYFSETQRNKGNFPGRFSGRQFSNSRSEMNVSTLELGDSALYLCASSLFLDRTDTQYFGPGTRLTVL.

The chain has TRBV28 and TRBJ2-3; D is possibly TRBD1 or TRBD2 (5 bases each). V was cut by 5 bases and J by 1 base, with 13 bases left in between. This CDR3 spans 15 amino acids. Germline CDR1 and CDR2: MDHEN and SYDVKM. CDR3 residues: CASSGSGTGTDTQYF. In nucleotides, the CDR3 is TGTGCCAGCAGTGGGTCGGGGACGGGCACAGATACGCAGTATTTT.

J is TRBJ1-2 and V is TRBV27, with D maybe TRBD1 (5 bases). V was clipped by 4 bases and J by 5 bases, with 11 bases between them. The V gene's germline CDR1 is MNHEY and CDR2 SMNVEV (reference sequence). The CDR3 extends over 13 amino acids. In DNA, the CDR3 is TGTGCCAGCAGTTCGGGGGTGGGGTATGGCTACACCTTC. Translation: CASSSGVGYGYTF.

This clone has a single count. This rearrangement joins TRBV18 to TRBJ2-5, with 10 bases fitting TRBD1. The CDR3 covers 17 residues. Trimming removed 2 bases from V and 2 bases from J; junction bases left unmatched: 8. The germline V gene has CDR1 KGHSH and CDR2 LQKENI. CDR3 residues: CASSPTRTGGLQETQYF. CDR3 coding DNA: TGTGCCAGCTCACCAACACGGACAGGGGGGCTGCAAGAGACCCAGTACTTC. Full variable domain (missing parts from reference TRBV18 and TRBJ2-5): NAGVMQNPRHLVRRRGQEARLRCSPMKGHSHVYWYRQLPEEGLKFMVYLQKENIIDESGMPKERFSAEFPKEGPSILRIQQVVRGDSAAYFCASSPTRTGGLQETQYFGPGTRLLVL.

V usage is TRBV6-5 and J usage is TRBJ2-5; no reliable D call. CDR1 is MNHEY and CDR2 is SVGAGI in the germline V gene. Trimming cost V 10 bases and J 5 bases, with 11 bases left between them. The CDR3 contains 11 residues. The CDR3 DNA is TGTGCCACCCGGGCAGCTGAGACCCAGTACTTC. Amino acids: CATRAAETQYF.

The CDR3 reads CASSTRQGLNTEAFF. Written as DNA, the CDR3 is TGTGCCAGCAGCACCCGACAGGGATTGAACACTGAAGCTTTCTTT. The chain has TRBV9 and TRBJ1-1; 7 positions match TRBD1. In germline, CDR1 is SGDLS, CDR2 YYNGEE. V lost 4 bases to trimming and J lost 0 bases; unmatched junction nucleotides: 6. This CDR3 is 15 amino acids long.

The chain recombines TRBV6-5 with TRBJ1-5; D unclear. The V end lost 6 bases, the J end lost 2 bases, and 14 bases lay between the germline ends. Germline CDR1 is MNHEY and CDR2 is SVGAGI. This CDR3 is 15 amino acids long. For the CDR3, the DNA is TGTGCCAGCAGCGCCGAGTGGTTCGGCAATCAGCCCCAGCATTTT. It specifies CASSAEWFGNQPQHF.

In this sample, this clone turned up once. The chain combines TRBV9 with TRBJ2-1; TRBD1 aligns across 10 bases. The CDR3 is 14 amino acids. Looked up from germline, CDR1 is SGDLS and CDR2 is YYNGEE. Trimming took 2 bases from V and 11 from J; bases not matched to a gene: 7. The CDR3 spells CASSVGQGTGKQFF. As DNA, the CDR3 is TGTGCCAGCAGCGTGGGACAGGGGACTGGGAAGCAGTTCTTC.

This clone occurred a few times. The chain is built from TRBV6-4 and TRBJ1-1; no reliable D call. The ends were cut back, 3 bases at V and 1 base at J, with 9 bases in the middle. CDR1 is MRHNA, CDR2 SNTAGT, per germline. The CDR3 runs to 14 residues. The CDR3 sequence is CASSEDDTNTEAFF. The CDR3 bases are TGTGCCAGCAGTGAGGACGACACGAACACTGAAGCTTTCTTT.

V usage is TRBV5-5 and J usage is TRBJ1-2; D is unresolved. Per the germline V gene, CDR1 is SGHKS and CDR2 is YYEKEE (reference sequence). The CDR3 runs 16 residues. V lost 0 bases and J lost 4, with 16 bases in between. The CDR3 protein is CASSLEGVRLSYGYTF. The CDR3, as DNA: TGTGCCAGCAGCTTGGAAGGAGTCCGCCTCTCCTATGGCTACACCTTC.

The chain links TRBV6-5 to TRBJ2-3; weak D call: TRBD2 (6 bases). The CDR3 runs 13 residues. CDR1 is MNHEY, CDR2 SVGAGI, per germline. V lost 2 bases to trimming and J lost 6 bases, with 9 bases between them. Written as DNA, the CDR3 is TGTGCCAGCAGTTACGTGGGGAGGGATACGCAGTATTTT. Translating it yields CASSYVGRDTQYF.

The V and J genes are TRBV4-2 and TRBJ2-3, with 12 bases identical to TRBD2. V dropped 4 bases and J dropped 0; count of bases not matched to a gene: 8. There are 18 residues in the CDR3. Germline CDR1 LGHNA, CDR2 YNFKEQ. CDR3 amino acids: CASSPTSGRGTSTDTQYF. The CDR3 nucleotides read TGTGCCAGCAGCCCGACTAGCGGGAGAGGTACTAGCACAGATACGCAGTATTTT.